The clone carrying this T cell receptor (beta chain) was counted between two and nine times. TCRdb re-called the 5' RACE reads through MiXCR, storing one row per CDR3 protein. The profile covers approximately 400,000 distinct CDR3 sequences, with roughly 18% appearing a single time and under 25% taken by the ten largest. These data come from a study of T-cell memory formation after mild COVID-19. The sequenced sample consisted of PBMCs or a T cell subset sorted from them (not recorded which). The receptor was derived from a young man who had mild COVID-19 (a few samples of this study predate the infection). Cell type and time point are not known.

The CDR3 region is CASSQDRGSNGYTF. As DNA, the CDR3 is TGTGCCAGCAGCCAAGACAGGGGGTCTAATGGCTACACCTTC. The rearrangement links TRBV5-5 to TRBJ1-2; 9 bases map to TRBD1. Per germline, CDR1 SGHKS and CDR2 YYEKEE (reference sequence). The CDR3 length is 14 residues. The V gene end was trimmed by 4 bases and the J gene end by 6 bases; junction bases not matched to a gene: 7. Using reference TRBV5-5 and TRBJ1-2 for the parts outside the CDR3, the full variable domain is DAGVTQSPTHLIKTRGQQVTLRCSPISGHKSVSWYQQVLGQGPQFIFQYYEKEERGRGNFPDRFSARQFPNYSSELNVNALLLGDSALYLCASSQDRGSNGYTFGSGTRLTVV.